The entry below describes one T cell receptor beta chain. A single base separates this from a much larger clone, so it may be a read error. PCR was performed a second time for roughly 6 to 12 cycles using a sample-barcoded 5' primer and a J-beta primer mix. In TCRdb, the 5' RACE reads were re-called with MiXCR into one record per CDR3 protein. The repertoire holds hundreds of thousands of distinct CDR3 sequences, with roughly 50% as singletons. The data derive from a study of blood T cells in healthy people across ages. Looked up from germline, CDR1 is SEHNR and CDR2 is FQNEAQ (reference sequence). The CDR3 is 14 residues long. With 1 base removed from V and 2 bases from J, the gap between germline ends came to 8 bases.

This receptor was obtained from a woman between 55 and 75 years old in good health. What was sequenced was blood. The gene calls are TRBV7-9 and TRBJ1-2, with D possibly being TRBD1 (5 bases). DNA for the CDR3: TGTGCCAGCAGCTTAGACAGGAGGAACTATGGCTACACCTTC. This sequence encodes CASSLDRRNYGYTF. Filled out from reference TRBV7-9 and TRBJ1-2, the complete variable domain reads DTGVSQNPRHKITKRGQNVTFRCDPISEHNRLYWYRQTLGQGPEFLTYFQNEAQLEKSRLLSDRFSAERPKGSFSTLEIQRTEQGDSAMYLCASSLDRRNYGYTFGSGTRLTVV.